The TCR beta chain described here comes from a study of radiation and T cells in renal cell carcinoma. Study findings and constraints: Top tumor clonotypes rose in blood 2 weeks post-radiation, then contracted. No pretreatment tumor biopsies were available for baseline clonotypes.

As to time point: blood 4 weeks post-SBRT, at nephrectomy. The treatment denotes: 15 Gy SBRT to primary tumor, nephrectomy 4 weeks later. Radiation-treated patients gave blood at baseline, week 2 and week 4. Clear cell pathology was present in this patient's renal cell carcinoma. Of note for this clone: Its target is unknown.

Repertoires were generated with immunoSEQ multiplex PCR, while TCRdb's copy carries only in-frame clones and drops some. Counted here are fewer than 200,000 clones, approximately 90% occurring once; the ten biggest clones make up approximately 11%. V shed 6 bases and J shed 2 bases, with 14 bases lying between them. The V gene's germline CDR1 is SEHNR and CDR2 FQNEAQ (reference sequence). The length of the CDR3 is 15 residues. The source of this sequence is a woman between 50 and 59 years old with renal cell carcinoma. The sequencing used blood, collected from a patient whose treatment included radiotherapy and nephrectomy. V and J are TRBV7-9 and TRBJ1-5; a weak D match, TRBD1 (6 bases). CDR3 DNA sequence: TGTGCCAGCAGTAGAGAGACAGGCGGCAATCAGCCCCAGCATTTT. It is translated as CASSRETGGNQPQHF.